This section outlines one TCR beta chain sequence together with its context. Antigen unknown. This specimen belongs to a study of cytomegalovirus exposure and HLA in healthy donors. Overall study findings and caveats: In the 120 validation repertoires, 85% to 95% of cluster scores exceeded 0, per a later analysis. Generally TCR sequences proved uncommon, though certain public TCRs appeared in numerous donors.

Profiling relied on immunoSEQ multiplex PCR, and the TCRdb table lists in-frame clones only, not all of them. The profile shows 100,000 to 150,000 clones, 95% to 96% of them singletons. This TCR was recovered from a man between 18 and 35 years old in good health and CMV-seronegative. Sequencing used PBMCs.

CDR3 DNA sequence: TGCAGCGCCCGTCAGGGGATATACGAGCAGTACTTC. Its protein product is CSARQGIYEQYF. The rearrangement uses TRBV29-1 and TRBJ2-7, with D maybe TRBD1 (6 bases). Trimming shortened V by 7 bases and J by 4 bases, and 14 bases separated the two germline ends. Per the germline V gene, CDR1 is SQVTM and CDR2 is ANQGSEA. CDR3 length: 12 residues.